The 23 T cell receptor beta chains given below trace back to one sample, sequenced in a study of T cells in Graves' hyperthyroidism and ophthalmopathy. RNA transcripts yielded amplified TCR beta CDR3 regions. First-round RT-PCR of the TCR CDR3 relied on the HTBI primer set. TCRdb itself ran the multiplex PCR reads through MiXCR, one entry per CDR3 protein. This sample has roughly 200,000 distinct CDR3 sequences, with approximately 16% found just once. The sequencing sample was made of blood. The receptor source for this set is a man aged 40-49 years with Graves' hyperthyroidism.

The V call is TRBV5-1, the J call TRBJ2-5; TRBD2 aligns across 15 bases. After removal of 0 bases from V and 4 bases from J, the junction contained 4 bases not matched to a gene. Germline V gives CDR1 SGHRS, CDR2 YFSETQ. The CDR3 has 17 amino acids. CDR3 sequence: CASSLGTSGRAAETQYF. For the CDR3, the DNA is TGCGCCAGCAGCTTGGGGACTAGCGGGAGGGCAGCAGAGACCCAGTACTTC. Together with reference TRBV5-1 and TRBJ2-5, the CDR3 gives the full variable domain: KAGVTQTPRYLIKTRGQQVTLSCSPISGHRSVSWYQQTPGQGLQFLFEYFSETQRNKGNFPGRFSGRQFSNSRSEMNVSTLELGDSALYLCASSLGTSGRAAETQYFGPGTRLLVL.

V and J are TRBV29-1 and TRBJ1-1, with a possible D match to TRBD1 (5 bases). This CDR3 spans 10 amino acids. Germline V gene lookup returns CDR1 SQVTM and CDR2 ANQGSEA. V shed 7 bases and J shed 7 bases, with 10 bases lying between them. The CDR3 nucleotides are TGCAGCGGGGACGGGATTGAAGCTTTCTTT. Residues: CSGDGIEAFF. The whole variable domain, remainder taken from reference TRBV29-1 and TRBJ1-1, is SAVISQKPSRDICQRGTSLTIQCQVDSQVTMMFWYRQQPGQSLTLIATANQGSEATYESGFVIDKFPISRPNLTFSTLTVSNMSPEDSSIYLCSGDGIEAFFGQGTRLTVV.

This clonotype was picked up many times. This chain uses TRBV7-6 with TRBJ2-2, with D maybe TRBD1 (6 bases). Trimming took off 4 bases at V and 6 bases at J, with 15 bases between the two ends. The CDR3 totals 15 residues. Germline values: CDR1 SGHVS, CDR2 FNYEAQ. The CDR3 DNA reads as TGTGCCAGCAGCTCTTCAGGGGTCTGGGCCGGGGAGCTGTTTTTT. Its translation: CASSSSGVWAGELFF.

A note on this clonotype: A clone one base away is much larger, so this may be a read error. V usage is TRBV3-1 and J usage is TRBJ2-3; TRBD2 matches at 16 bases. In germline, CDR1 is LGHDT, CDR2 YNNKEL (reference sequence). The CDR3 contains 16 residues. In DNA, the CDR3 is TGTGCCTGCAGCACGGGACTAGCGGGGGGGCAAGATACGCAGTATTTT. It is translated as CACSTGLAGGQDTQYF.

This clonotype was found many times. J is TRBJ1-5 and V is TRBV3-1; weak D call: TRBD1 (6 bases). CDR1 and CDR2 (germline): LGHDT, YNNKEL (reference sequence). Trimming took 1 base from V and 5 from J, leaving 12 bases between them. The CDR3 runs 15 residues. The CDR3 coding sequence is TGTGCCAGCAGCCAAGCCCAGGGGACCGATCAGCCCCAGCATTTT. The encoded protein is CASSQAQGTDQPQHF.

The chain is built from TRBV24-1 and TRBJ2-1; TRBD2 is a possible D gene (5 bases). The V end lost 6 bases, the J end lost 6 bases, and 14 bases lay between the germline ends. Germline loops: CDR1 KGHDR, CDR2 SFDVKD. CDR3 length: 14 residues. The DNA for the CDR3 is TGTGCCACCAGTACCTTACGGGGTGGCAATGAGCAGTTCTTC. Its protein product is CATSTLRGGNEQFF.

At least ten counts were recorded for this clonotype. The rearrangement joins TRBV3-1 to TRBJ1-1; D is perhaps TRBD1 (6 bases). Germline CDR1 is LGHDT and CDR2 is YNNKEL (reference sequence). The CDR3 consists of 15 residues. V was trimmed by 1 base and J by 3 bases, leaving 12 bases between them. For the CDR3, the DNA is TGTGCCAGCAGCCAAGCCCCGGGGGCCCACACTGAAGCTTTCTTT. Translation gives CASSQAPGAHTEAFF.

This clonotype has just a few counts. The chain recombines TRBV29-1 with TRBJ2-2; 10 nucleotides align to TRBD1. The germline gives CDR1 SQVTM, CDR2 ANQGSEA. The CDR3 has 15 residues. V was clipped by 7 bases and J by 4 bases; unmatched bases: 9. The CDR3 bases are TGCAGCGGGAGAGGGACAGGGGTTGGCACCGGGGAGCTGTTTTTT. It encodes CSGRGTGVGTGELFF.

This clonotype appeared many times. The J gene is TRBJ2-7, the V gene TRBV5-1; D possibly matches TRBD1 or TRBD2 (6 bases each). The CDR3 sequence is 16 residues long. Germline CDR1 reads SGHRS; CDR2 reads YFSETQ. Trimming shortened V by 1 base and J by 6 bases, and 20 bases separated the two germline ends. CDR3 sequence (DNA): TGCGCCAGCAGCTTGCTACAGGGAGGCCCATTTGCCGAGCAGTACTTC. Translated, it gives CASSLLQGGPFAEQYF. Complete variable domain (other parts from reference TRBV5-1 and TRBJ2-7): KAGVTQTPRYLIKTRGQQVTLSCSPISGHRSVSWYQQTPGQGLQFLFEYFSETQRNKGNFPGRFSGRQFSNSRSEMNVSTLELGDSALYLCASSLLQGGPFAEQYFGPGTRLTVT.

The gene calls are TRBV6-4 and TRBJ1-1, with 10 nucleotides matching TRBD1. Germline V CDR1 and CDR2: MRHNA, SNTAGT. The V and J ends lost 7 bases and 0 bases, in that order; junction bases with no gene match: 14. The CDR3 runs 18 residues. CDR3 nucleotide sequence: TGTGCCAGCACTCAGACTCGGGACAGGGGAAAGGTGAACACTGAAGCTTTCTTT. This codes for CASTQTRDRGKVNTEAFF.

The V and J genes are TRBV12-3 or TRBV12-4 and TRBJ1-4; the D is unclear. Deletions cut 2 bases from V and 8 bases from J, with 12 bases between. This CDR3 is 14 amino acids long. CDR3 residues: CASSLNRFKEKLFF. The CDR3 nucleotides read TGTGCCAGCAGTTTAAACAGATTCAAAGAAAAACTGTTTTTT.

The rearrangement joins TRBV11-1 to TRBJ2-3, with 12 bases aligning to TRBD2. Germline V gives CDR1 SGHAT, CDR2 FQDESV (reference sequence). V dropped 2 bases and J dropped 3; count of bases not matched to a gene: 3. The CDR3 consists of 16 residues. CDR3 residues: CASSLMTSGSTDTQYF. The CDR3 nucleotides read TGTGCCAGCAGCTTAATGACTAGCGGGAGTACAGATACGCAGTATTTT.

This clonotype was seen a handful of times. The chain uses TRBV12-3 or TRBV12-4 and TRBJ1-3; D not resolved. Trimming left V 1 base short and J 3 bases short, with 13 bases between. The CDR3 is 16 amino acids. This CDR3 is CASSLGATNNGNTIYF. The CDR3 region has the DNA TGTGCCAGCAGTTTAGGCGCAACCAACAATGGAAACACCATATATTTT.

At least ten counts were recorded for this clonotype. This chain links TRBV7-2 with TRBJ2-5; the match to TRBD2 covers 8 bases. The CDR3 contains 16 residues. CDR1 SGHTA and CDR2 FQGNSA come from the germline V gene. Losses at the gene ends were 3 bases for V and 4 bases for J; bases not matched to a gene: 10. The CDR3 is CASSLSVGGAGETQYF. The CDR3 coding sequence is TGTGCCAGCAGCTTGTCTGTCGGGGGGGCCGGAGAGACCCAGTACTTC.

Many counts were recorded for this clonotype. The rearrangement uses TRBV5-1 and TRBJ1-6; TRBD1 might be the D (5 bases). The V gene lost 4 bases and the J gene lost 5 bases, with 13 bases spanning the gap. CDR1 and CDR2 from the germline V gene are SGHRS and YFSETQ. CDR3 size: 15 residues. The CDR3 nucleotides are TGCGCCAGCAGCCCCCCCGGGACCGATAATTCACCCCTCCACTTT. Protein sequence: CASSPPGTDNSPLHF. Supplemented by reference TRBV5-1 and TRBJ1-6, the full variable domain reads KAGVTQTPRYLIKTRGQQVTLSCSPISGHRSVSWYQQTPGQGLQFLFEYFSETQRNKGNFPGRFSGRQFSNSRSEMNVSTLELGDSALYLCASSPPGTDNSPLHFGNGTRLTVT.

The chain employs TRBV19 and TRBJ1-5; no firm D call. This CDR3 has 15 residues. V gave up 5 bases and J gave up 4 bases, with 15 bases separating them. The V gene's germline CDR1 is LNHDA and CDR2 SQIVND (reference sequence). Written as DNA, the CDR3 is TGTGCCAGTAGTCCTTTATGGGTTGAGAATCAGCCCCAGCATTTT. Protein sequence: CASSPLWVENQPQHF.

This clonotype has at least ten counts. This sequence joins TRBV24-1 and TRBJ1-2, with a possible D match to TRBD1 (5 bases). V lost 0 bases, J lost 7 bases, and 8 bases lay in between. CDR1 and CDR2 from the germline V gene are KGHDR and SFDVKD. This CDR3 contains 13 residues. CDR3 nucleotide sequence: TGTGCCACCAGTGATTTGCTCGGGGCTGGCTACACCTTC. As protein: CATSDLLGAGYTF.

The sample holds one count of this clonotype. This chain uses TRBV9 with TRBJ1-4, with D perhaps TRBD1 (6 bases). V was cut by 3 bases and J by 5 bases, with 14 bases left in between. CDR3 length: 15 amino acids. The germline CDR1 and CDR2 sequences are SGDLS and YYNGEE. CDR3 amino acids: CASSAQGGANEKLFF. The CDR3 nucleotides read TGTGCCAGCAGCGCACAAGGGGGGGCGAATGAAAAACTGTTTTTT.

The gene calls are TRBV27 and TRBJ1-6; 8 bases fit TRBD1. Trimming removed 0 bases from V and 9 bases from J; junction bases left unmatched: 4. Germline V CDR1 and CDR2: MNHEY, SMNVEV (reference sequence). This CDR3 has 15 residues. The DNA for the CDR3 is TGTGCCAGCAGTTTATCGGGGACAGGCCTTTCACCCCTCCACTTT. It specifies CASSLSGTGLSPLHF.

This clonotype was detected many times. This chain joins TRBV5-1 and TRBJ2-6; TRBD1 is a possible D gene (6 bases). Trimming took off 0 bases at V and 4 bases at J, with 11 bases between the two ends. This CDR3 is 16 amino acids long. Germline V gene sequence: CDR1 SGHRS, CDR2 YFSETQ. CDR3 sequence reads: CASSLGQEVGANVLTF. In nucleotides, the CDR3 is TGCGCCAGCAGCTTGGGACAGGAGGTAGGGGCCAACGTCCTGACTTTC.

This clonotype was counted ten times or more. This chain connects TRBV18 to TRBJ1-1; 7 nucleotides agree with TRBD1. CDR1 KGHSH and CDR2 LQKENI come from the germline V gene. J gave up 4 bases and V 5 bases, and 7 bases lay outside the gene matches. The CDR3 spans 14 residues. In DNA, the CDR3 is TGTGCCAGCTCATCGGGACAGCGGGGCACTGAAGCTTTCTTT. This translates into CASSSGQRGTEAFF.

This clonotype was seen many times. The rearrangement links TRBV28 to TRBJ2-7, with a tentative D call TRBD2 (5 bases). The CDR3 extends over 18 amino acids. Looked up from germline, CDR1 is MDHEN and CDR2 is SYDVKM. Trimming pared 3 bases from V and 4 bases from J, leaving 25 bases between. The CDR3 nucleotides read TGTGCCAGCAGTTTCCACTCCCAACCTATATCGGGAAAATACGAGCAGTACTTC. Translation: CASSFHSQPISGKYEQYF.

The chain carries TRBV2 and TRBJ1-2; 10 positions agree with TRBD1. CDR3 length equals 13 residues. Germline V gene data show CDR1 as SNHLY and CDR2 as FYNNEI. After removal of 8 bases from V and 4 bases from J, the junction contained 4 bases not matched to a gene. The CDR3 DNA reads TGTGCCAGCCGGGACAGGGGACTCTATGGCTACACCTTC. Translated: CASRDRGLYGYTF.